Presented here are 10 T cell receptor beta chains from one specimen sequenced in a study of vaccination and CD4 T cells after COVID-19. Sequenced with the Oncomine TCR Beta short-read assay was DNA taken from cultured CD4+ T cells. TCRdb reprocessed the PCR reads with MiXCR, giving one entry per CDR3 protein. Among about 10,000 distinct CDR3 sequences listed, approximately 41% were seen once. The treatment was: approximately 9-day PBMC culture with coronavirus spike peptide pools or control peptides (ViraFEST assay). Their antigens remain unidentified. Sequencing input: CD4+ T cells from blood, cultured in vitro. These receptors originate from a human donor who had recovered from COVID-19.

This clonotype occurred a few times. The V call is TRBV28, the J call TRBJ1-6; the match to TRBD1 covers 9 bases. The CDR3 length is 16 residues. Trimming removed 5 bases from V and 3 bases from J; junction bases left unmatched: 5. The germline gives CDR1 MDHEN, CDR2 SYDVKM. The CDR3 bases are TGTGCCAGCAGTCTACCGGGACAGGGCTATAATTCACCCCTCCACTTT. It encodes CASSLPGQGYNSPLHF.

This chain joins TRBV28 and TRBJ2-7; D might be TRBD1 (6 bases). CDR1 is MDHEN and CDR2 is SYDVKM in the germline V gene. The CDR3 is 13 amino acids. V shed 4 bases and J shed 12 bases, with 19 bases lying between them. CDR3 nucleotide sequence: TGTGCCAGCAGTTCCACCTCCGGGACACCTGCGTACTTC. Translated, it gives CASSSTSGTPAYF.

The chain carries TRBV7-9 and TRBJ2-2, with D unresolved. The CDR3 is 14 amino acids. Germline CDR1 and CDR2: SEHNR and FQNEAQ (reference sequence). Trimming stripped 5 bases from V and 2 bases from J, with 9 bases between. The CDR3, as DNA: TGTGCCAGCAGCCCCCACGGTAACACCGGGGAGCTGTTTTTT. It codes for CASSPHGNTGELFF.

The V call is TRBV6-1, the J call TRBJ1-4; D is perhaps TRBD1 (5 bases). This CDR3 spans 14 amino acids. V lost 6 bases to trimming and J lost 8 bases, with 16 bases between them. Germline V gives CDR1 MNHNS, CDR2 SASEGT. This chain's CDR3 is CASRTATKGEKLFF. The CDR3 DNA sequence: TGTGCCAGCAGAACTGCTACAAAGGGGGAAAAACTGTTTTTT.

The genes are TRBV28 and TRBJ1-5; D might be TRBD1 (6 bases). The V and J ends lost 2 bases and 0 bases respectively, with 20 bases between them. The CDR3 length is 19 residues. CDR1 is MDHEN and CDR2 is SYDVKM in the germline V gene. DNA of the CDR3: TGTGCCAGCAGTTTACCCTCAGGGGCCACCTCATATAGCAATCAGCCCCAGCATTTT. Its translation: CASSLPSGATSYSNQPQHF.

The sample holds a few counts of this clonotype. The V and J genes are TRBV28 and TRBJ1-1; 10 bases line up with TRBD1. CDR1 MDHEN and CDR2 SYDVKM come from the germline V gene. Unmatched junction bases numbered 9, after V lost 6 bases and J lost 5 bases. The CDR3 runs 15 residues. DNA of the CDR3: TGTGCCAGCAGGCCGCCGGGACAGGGGATTACTGAAGCTTTCTTT. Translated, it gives CASRPPGQGITEAFF.

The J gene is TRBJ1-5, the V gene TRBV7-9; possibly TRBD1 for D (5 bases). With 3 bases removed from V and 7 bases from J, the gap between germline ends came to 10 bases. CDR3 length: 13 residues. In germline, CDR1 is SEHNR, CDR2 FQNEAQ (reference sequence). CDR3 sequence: CASSFSGGQPQHF. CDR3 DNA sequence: TGTGCCAGCAGCTTTTCGGGGGGGCAGCCCCAGCATTTT.

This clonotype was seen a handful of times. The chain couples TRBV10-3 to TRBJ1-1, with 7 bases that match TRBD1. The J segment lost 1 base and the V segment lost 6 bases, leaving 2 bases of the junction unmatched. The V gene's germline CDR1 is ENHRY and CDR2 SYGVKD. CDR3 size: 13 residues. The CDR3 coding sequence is TGTGCCATCAGAACAGGGGAGAACACTGAAGCTTTCTTT. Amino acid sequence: CAIRTGENTEAFF.

In nucleotides, the CDR3 is TGTGCCAGTCATAGGACCCCGAACACTGAAGCTTTCTTT. Its translation: CASHRTPNTEAFF. V is TRBV28 and J is TRBJ1-1; D uncertain. V was trimmed by 9 bases and J by 1 base, leaving 12 bases between them. Germline lookup yields CDR1 MDHEN and CDR2 SYDVKM. The CDR3 is 13 amino acids.

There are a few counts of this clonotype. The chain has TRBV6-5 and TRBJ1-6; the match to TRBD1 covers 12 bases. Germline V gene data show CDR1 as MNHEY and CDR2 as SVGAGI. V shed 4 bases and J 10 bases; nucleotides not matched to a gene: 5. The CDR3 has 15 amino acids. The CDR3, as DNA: TGTGCCAGCAGTTCCGGGGACAGGGGGCTGTCACCCCTCCACTTT. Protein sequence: CASSSGDRGLSPLHF.